A selection of T cell receptor beta chains follows, all from one sample in a study of blood T cell repertoires in COVID-19. The table came from immunoSEQ multiplex PCR; TCRdb's copy has only in-frame clones and leaves some out. The sample consists of about 430,000 clones, about 88% of them appearing once. Sequencing was carried out using PBMCs or T cells enriched from blood (not recorded which). The origin of the receptors is a woman under 30 who had been exposed to COVID-19. The CDR3 runs from the conserved cysteine through the conserved F or W. A D gene is named only where the DNA matches it firmly. The size entry is marked missing in some rows and otherwise reads once, few, many or a size class.

j_call v_call d_call clone_size cdr3_nt cdr3_aa
TRBJ1-2 TRBV18 TRBD1 NA TGTGCCAGCTCACCCCCGGTGGAGGGGGCACGGTATGGCTACACCTTC CASSPPVEGARYGYTF
TRBJ2-5 TRBV5-4 TRBD2 NA TGTGCCAGCAGCTTAAGCGGGGGCATCAGAGAGACCCAGTACTTC CASSLSGGIRETQYF
TRBJ2-6 TRBV9 TRBD2 NA TGTGCCAGCAGCGTTAGCGGGAGGGAGGTCTGGGCCAACGTCCTGACTTTC CASSVSGREVWANVLTF
TRBJ2-5 TRBV7-9 TRBD1 NA TGTGCCAGCAGCCAAACAGGGGGGCCCCAGTACTTC CASSQTGGPQYF
TRBJ1-2 TRBV7-2 NA once TGTGCCAGCAGCACCCGGGGAGGGCCCAACTATGGCTACACCTTC CASSTRGGPNYGYTF
TRBJ1-2 TRBV7-9 NA NA TGTGCCAGCAGCTTAAACACGGGCTACACCTTC CASSLNTGYTF
TRBJ1-3 TRBV24-1 NA NA TGTGCCACCAGTGATTTTTATGGAAACACCATATATTTT CATSDFYGNTIYF
TRBJ2-7 TRBV7-9 TRBD1 NA TGTGCCAGCAGCTTAGCGCGGGACAGGGTAGTCTCCTACGAGCAGTACTTC CASSLARDRVVSYEQYF
TRBJ2-5 TRBV24-1 NA NA TGTGCCACCAGTGATTTGCGGGCGGGTGCTCGCGGAGAGACCCAGTACTTC CATSDLRAGARGETQYF
TRBJ2-2 TRBV5-4 TRBD2 NA TGTGCCAGCAGCTTGGAGATCCCTAGCGGACCAAACACCGGGGAGCTGTTTTTT CASSLEIPSGPNTGELFF
TRBJ2-1 TRBV4-1 NA few TGCGCCAGCAGCCCCTCCAGCGGCAATGAGCAGTTCTTC CASSPSSGNEQFF
TRBJ2-7 TRBV6-5 TRBD1 once TGTGCCAGCAGTTACTCTGGGACAGGGGTGTCCTACGAGCAGTACTTC CASSYSGTGVSYEQYF
TRBJ2-5 TRBV5-4 NA NA TGTGCCAGCAGCCAGGGGCCTCAAGAGACCCAGTACTTC CASSQGPQETQYF
TRBJ2-3 TRBV4-1 TRBD2 once TGCGCCAGCAGCCAAGATGCGGGGGGGAGCACAGATACGCAGTATTTT CASSQDAGGSTDTQYF
TRBJ2-7 TRBV6-5 NA NA TGTGCCACAGCGGTAAGCTCCTACGAGCAGTACTTC CATAVSSYEQYF
TRBJ1-2 TRBV2 NA NA TGTGCCAGCAGTGAAGACGGGGAAAACTATGGCTACACCTTC CASSEDGENYGYTF
TRBJ1-3 TRBV7-2 NA NA TGTGCCAGCAGCTTATCCCCAACTGGAAACACCATATATTTT CASSLSPTGNTIYF
TRBJ1-5 TRBV28 NA once TGTGCCAGCGCTGCGGGCAATCAGCCCCAGCATTTT CASAAGNQPQHF
TRBJ2-6 TRBV6-1 TRBD1 NA TGTGCCAGCAGTGCTGGGACAGGAAGCTCTGGGGCCAACGTCCTGACTTTC CASSAGTGSSGANVLTF
TRBJ2-1 TRBV27 TRBD1 NA TGTGCCAGCAGTTGGGACAGGGGGCTTAACAATGAGCAGTTCTTC CASSWDRGLNNEQFF
TRBJ2-7 TRBV16 TRBD2 NA TGTGCCAGCAGCCAATCTGCTAGCGGGGTAGCCTACGAGCAGTACTTC CASSQSASGVAYEQYF
TRBJ1-5 TRBV5-5 TRBD1 NA TGTGCCAGCAGCTGGGACAGGGGAGAGGCTCAGCCCCAGCATTTT CASSWDRGEAQPQHF
TRBJ2-5 TRBV12-3/TRBV12-4 NA NA TGTGCCAGCTCCCTGGGGAGTGAGACCCAGTACTTC CASSLGSETQYF
TRBJ2-7 TRBV7-2 TRBD1 NA TGTGCCAGCAGCACGGGACAGGGGGCGCGGGAGCAGTACTTC CASSTGQGAREQYF
TRBJ2-7 TRBV28 TRBD2 NA TGTGCCAGCAGTTTATTCGGGACTACAAACTACGAGCAGTACTTC CASSLFGTTNYEQYF
TRBJ1-2 TRBV5-1 NA NA TGCGCCAGTACCCCCCGCGGGGGAGTTAACTATGGCTACACCTTC CASTPRGGVNYGYTF